This is a list of T cell receptor beta chains from one sample in a study of blood T cell repertoires in COVID-19. Clones were read by immunoSEQ multiplex PCR, and TCRdb kept only the in-frame ones, dropping some. In the table there are about 240,000 clones, over 80% of which are singletons. The source material was peripheral blood. The origin of the receptors is a man aged 25-45 years who had recovered from COVID-19. The CDR3 runs from the conserved cysteine through the conserved F or W. Fields, in order: V gene, J gene, CDR3 protein.

v_call: TRBV18
j_call: TRBJ2-1
cdr3_aa: CASSPGTTVQGEQFF

v_call: TRBV6-5
j_call: TRBJ2-1
cdr3_aa: CAGAWGVNSNEQFF

v_call: TRBV18
j_call: TRBJ1-6
cdr3_aa: CASSQTTGRDSPLHF

v_call: TRBV6-5
j_call: TRBJ1-1
cdr3_aa: CASSYSPGAGAEAFF

v_call: TRBV5-1
j_call: TRBJ2-3
cdr3_aa: CASSDPGGPTDTQYF

v_call: TRBV19
j_call: TRBJ2-5
cdr3_aa: CASSISGGVQETQYF

v_call: TRBV6-1
j_call: TRBJ2-2
cdr3_aa: CASSDIPGGELFF

v_call: TRBV5-1
j_call: TRBJ2-7
cdr3_aa: CASSLLGTGTYEQYF

v_call: TRBV5-1
j_call: TRBJ2-2
cdr3_aa: CASSLGANSRPGELFF

v_call: TRBV14
j_call: TRBJ2-2
cdr3_aa: CASSQGRARPGLRGELFF

v_call: TRBV18
j_call: TRBJ2-1
cdr3_aa: CASSPATTSGYNEQFF

v_call: TRBV6-1
j_call: TRBJ2-2
cdr3_aa: CASSENRVLTGELFF

v_call: TRBV10-3
j_call: TRBJ2-1
cdr3_aa: CAIRAGLGDEQFF

v_call: TRBV5-1
j_call: TRBJ2-1
cdr3_aa: CASSLERWGEHNEQFF

v_call: TRBV15
j_call: TRBJ1-4
cdr3_aa: CATSREGEMEKLFF

v_call: TRBV7-8
j_call: TRBJ1-5
cdr3_aa: CASSEGQGSQPQHF

v_call: TRBV10-3
j_call: TRBJ1-2
cdr3_aa: CAISGGGVGYGYTF

v_call: TRBV27
j_call: TRBJ1-5
cdr3_aa: CASSHRQLGQPQHF

v_call: TRBV7-9
j_call: TRBJ1-1
cdr3_aa: CASSLGPGQAFF

v_call: TRBV11-2
j_call: TRBJ2-7
cdr3_aa: CASSSTQGTIIFEQYF

v_call: TRBV28
j_call: TRBJ1-6
cdr3_aa: CASSPSFGENSPLHF

v_call: TRBV10-2
j_call: TRBJ1-2
cdr3_aa: CASSEGRSTGYGYTF

v_call: TRBV6-5
j_call: TRBJ2-5
cdr3_aa: CASSYFRHSQETQYF

v_call: TRBV5-6
j_call: TRBJ1-6
cdr3_aa: CASSLAPGRDSPLHF

v_call: TRBV13
j_call: TRBJ1-2
cdr3_aa: CASSPWTGTDNYGYTF

v_call: TRBV4-1
j_call: TRBJ1-2
cdr3_aa: CASSQEPAGYGYTF

v_call: TRBV2
j_call: TRBJ2-5
cdr3_aa: CASSETSGGQTQYF

v_call: TRBV6-5
j_call: TRBJ2-2
cdr3_aa: CASSPGQNTGELFF

v_call: TRBV19
j_call: TRBJ1-2
cdr3_aa: CASHKEFLGGYTF

v_call: TRBV7-9
j_call: TRBJ2-1
cdr3_aa: CASSSPWGGDDEQFF

v_call: TRBV11-3
j_call: TRBJ2-6
cdr3_aa: CASSLEGTSRQHPLGANVLTF

v_call: TRBV9
j_call: TRBJ1-6
cdr3_aa: CASSVDPGTQNSPLHF

v_call: TRBV19
j_call: TRBJ1-2
cdr3_aa: CASSPDRNYGYTF

v_call: TRBV5-4
j_call: TRBJ2-3
cdr3_aa: CASSLVGVDTQYF

v_call: TRBV7-2
j_call: TRBJ2-3
cdr3_aa: CASSPERDSGPDTQYF

v_call: TRBV10-2
j_call: TRBJ2-1
cdr3_aa: CASSEGDSSKFF

v_call: TRBV4-2
j_call: TRBJ2-5
cdr3_aa: CASSQEELAGGWETQYF

v_call: TRBV4-1
j_call: TRBJ1-2
cdr3_aa: CASSQVTGNYGYTF

v_call: TRBV5-5
j_call: TRBJ1-5
cdr3_aa: CASSLGRATNSNQPQHF

v_call: TRBV6-1
j_call: TRBJ1-5
cdr3_aa: CASSEEGGWEAQPQHF

v_call: TRBV28
j_call: TRBJ2-2
cdr3_aa: CASSPVIAGNTGELFF

v_call: TRBV2
j_call: TRBJ1-4
cdr3_aa: CASSEQTRGNEKLFF

v_call: TRBV10-3
j_call: TRBJ1-1
cdr3_aa: CATSRGQTSNTEAFF

v_call: TRBV18
j_call: TRBJ2-3
cdr3_aa: CASFTSLGDGDTQYF

v_call: TRBV5-1
j_call: TRBJ2-5
cdr3_aa: CATGTAETQYF

v_call: TRBV5-1
j_call: TRBJ2-3
cdr3_aa: CASSYTGLAGGGADTQYF

v_call: TRBV19
j_call: TRBJ1-5
cdr3_aa: CASSPTVYSNQPQHF

v_call: TRBV27
j_call: TRBJ1-1
cdr3_aa: CASSFSGLTEAFF

v_call: TRBV27
j_call: TRBJ2-4
cdr3_aa: CASSGGGIQYF

v_call: TRBV19
j_call: TRBJ1-3
cdr3_aa: CASSPPGQLYSGNTIYF

v_call: TRBV7-2
j_call: TRBJ2-1
cdr3_aa: CASSLDAGGSQGEQFF

v_call: TRBV10-3
j_call: TRBJ1-2
cdr3_aa: CAISKDRVYGYTF

v_call: TRBV9
j_call: TRBJ2-1
cdr3_aa: CASSVTAGDYNEQFF

v_call: TRBV2
j_call: TRBJ1-1
cdr3_aa: CASSSSTGGGISEAFF

v_call: TRBV5-8
j_call: TRBJ2-1
cdr3_aa: CASSFTGGYHEQFF

v_call: TRBV6-5
j_call: TRBJ1-1
cdr3_aa: CASSAPGLLTEAFF